The 9 T cell receptor beta chains listed next were all sequenced from one sample in a study of T cells in women clearing cervical HPV infection. The protocol was immunoSEQ multiplex PCR, while the TCRdb copy is restricted to in-frame clones and leaves out a portion. The sample holds approximately 52,000 clones. The material sequenced was blood buffy coat. All receptors come from a woman aged 18 to 69 with a cervical HPV16 infection that either progressed to CIN3+ or cleared (not recorded which).

As regards this clone: The read terminates 3 residues before the CDR3 end, so the remaining end is supplied by the germline J gene. V and J are TRBV20-1 and TRBJ2-1; TRBD2 agrees at 8 bases. Trimming at V came to 5 bases and at J to 9 bases, leaving 18 bases not matched to a gene. The CDR3 extends over 16 amino acids. Looked up from germline, CDR1 is DFQATT and CDR2 is SNEGSKA (reference sequence). CDR3 bases read: TGCAGTGCTCGCAACCCCGGGACTAGGGTCTACGGTGAG. Protein sequence: CSARNPGTRVYGE. The CDR3 as a whole reads CSARNPGTRVYGEQFF.

About this clone itself: The read ends 3 residues early relative to the CDR3; the germline J gene fills the gap. V gene TRBV7-9 combines with J gene TRBJ1-5; 9 nucleotides agree with TRBD1. From germline, CDR1 is SEHNR and CDR2 FQNEAQ (reference sequence). The CDR3 is 14 amino acids. The V segment lost 8 bases and the J segment 4 bases; nucleotides outside the gene matches: 6. The DNA read from the CDR3 is TGTGCCAGCCAGACCGGGACAGGGAATCAGCCC. Protein sequence: CASQTGTGNQP. In full, the CDR3 reads CASQTGTGNQPQHF.

Here the CDR3 reads CASSQRDRGQQPQHF. Partial CDR3 DNA: TGTGCCAGCAGCCAAAGGGACAGGGGGCAACAGCCC. The genes are TRBV6-2 or TRBV6-3 and TRBJ1-5; TRBD1 matches at 12 bases. The DNA ends 3 residues before the CDR3 does, and the rest of the CDR3 is filled in from the germline J gene. Germline V gene data show CDR1 as MNHEY and CDR2 as SVGEGT. V gave up 6 bases and J gave up 7 bases; unmatched junction bases: 7. This CDR3 region has 15 residues.

In the case of this clone: Read data end 3 residues before the CDR3 end; the end is taken from the germline J gene. The rearrangement links TRBV7-2 to TRBJ1-1, with a weak D call TRBD1 (5 bases). CDR1 SGHTA and CDR2 FQGNSA come from the germline V gene. This CDR3 contains 14 residues. V shed 1 base and J shed 2 bases, with 8 bases lying between them. This CDR3 reads CASSLDRSNTEAFF. CDR3 DNA (partial): TGTGCCAGCAGCTTAGACAGGTCCAACACTGAA.

As for this clone: Read data end 3 residues before the CDR3 end; the end is taken from the germline J gene. The chain uses TRBV7-9 and TRBJ1-2, with 7 bases fitting TRBD1. Germline V gene data show CDR1 as SEHNR and CDR2 as FQNEAQ (reference sequence). The CDR3 is made up of 14 amino acids. Losses at the gene ends were 2 bases for V and 2 bases for J; bases not matched to a gene: 2. CDR3 protein: CASSLTGENYGYTF. The part of the CDR3 DNA that was read is TGTGCCAGCAGCTTAACAGGGGAGAACTATGGC.

Points on this clone: The read ends 3 residues early relative to the CDR3; the germline J gene fills the gap. This chain joins TRBV19 and TRBJ2-4, with D maybe TRBD1 (5 bases). Deletions cut 3 bases from V and 0 bases from J, with 9 bases between. The germline V gene encodes CDR1 LNHDA and CDR2 SQIVND (reference sequence). The CDR3 has 15 residues. This CDR3 reads CASSIGQIAKNIQYF. The part of the CDR3 DNA that was read is TGTGCCAGTAGTATCGGACAAATAGCCAAAAACATT. The full variable domain, rest sourced from reference TRBV19 and TRBJ2-4, is DGGITQSPKYLFRKEGQNVTLSCEQNLNHDAMYWYRQDPGQGLRLIYYSQIVNDFQKGDIAEGYSVSREKKESFPLTVTSAQKNPTAFYLCASSIGQIAKNIQYFGAGTRLSVL.

In the case of this clone: The read terminates 3 residues ahead of where the CDR3 ends, so the germline J gene completes it. V is TRBV28 and J is TRBJ2-7; a possible D gene is TRBD1 (7 bases). V lost 6 bases and J lost 3, with 15 bases in between. This CDR3 is 14 amino acids long. Per germline, CDR1 MDHEN and CDR2 SYDVKM. CDR3 in amino acids: CASRPQGEVYEQYF. Partial CDR3 DNA: TGTGCCAGCAGACCTCAGGGGGAGGTCTACGAG.

About this clone itself: The DNA ends 3 residues before the CDR3 does, and the rest of the CDR3 is filled in from the germline J gene. The gene calls are TRBV20-1 and TRBJ1-1; TRBD1 might be the D (5 bases). The V end was cut by 5 bases, the J end by 0 bases, with 7 bases between. Germline assignment: CDR1 DFQATT and CDR2 SNEGSKA (reference sequence). The length of the CDR3 is 12 residues. The CDR3 bases that were read are TGCAGTGCTTCCAGGGTGAACACTGAA. This translates into CSASRVNTE. The whole CDR3 region reads CSASRVNTEAFF.

In the case of this clone: The sequence runs out 3 residues before the end of the CDR3; the remainder is reconstructed from the germline J gene. The chain combines TRBV5-1 with TRBJ2-5; D gene uncertain. V was cut by 5 bases and J by 2 bases, with 13 bases left in between. Germline CDR1 and CDR2: SGHRS and YFSETQ. The CDR3 consists of 14 residues. CDR3 amino acids: CASSWASQQETQYF. Incomplete CDR3 DNA: TGCGCCAGCAGTTGGGCGTCCCAGCAAGAGACC.